This record looks at one TCR beta chain sequence and its context. Its antigen is unknown. Time point reported: persistent/refractory GD, antithyroid drugs over 5 years with positive TRAb. Construction of the TCR library relied on RNA isolated from PBMCs. In this cohort, patients came from an endocrinology department located in Xi'an, China. The V end lost 2 bases, the J end lost 1 base, and 15 bases lay between the germline ends. The length of the CDR3 is 16 residues. Germline CDR1 reads GTSNPN; CDR2 reads SVGIG (reference sequence). CDR3 regions were amplified by Arm-PCR using iRepertoire HTBI primers to build TCR beta libraries. TCRdb redid the calling of the multiplex PCR reads with MiXCR, one entry per CDR3 protein. This table has roughly 700,000 distinct CDR3 sequences, roughly 30% appearing once. This record belongs to a study of regulatory T cells in long-lasting Graves disease. Study-level information: The criterion for persistent Graves' disease was over 5 years of antithyroid drugs with positive TSH receptor antibodies.

Study-level points and caveats: Segments TRBV28, TRBJ1-2 and TRBJ2-5 showed preferential usage in persistent disease. Newly diagnosed Graves' patients exceeded persistent ones in TCR diversity.

This clonotype originated in a female donor with Graves disease. V usage is TRBV30 and J usage is TRBJ1-5, with D possibly matching TRBD1 (6 bases). The material was peripheral blood mononuclear cells (PBMCs), obtained when the disease was refractory, from a patient treated with antithyroid drugs. Here the CDR3 reads CAWSFKQGLSNQPQHF. The CDR3 DNA sequence: TGTGCCTGGAGTTTTAAACAGGGTTTGAGCAATCAGCCCCAGCATTTT.